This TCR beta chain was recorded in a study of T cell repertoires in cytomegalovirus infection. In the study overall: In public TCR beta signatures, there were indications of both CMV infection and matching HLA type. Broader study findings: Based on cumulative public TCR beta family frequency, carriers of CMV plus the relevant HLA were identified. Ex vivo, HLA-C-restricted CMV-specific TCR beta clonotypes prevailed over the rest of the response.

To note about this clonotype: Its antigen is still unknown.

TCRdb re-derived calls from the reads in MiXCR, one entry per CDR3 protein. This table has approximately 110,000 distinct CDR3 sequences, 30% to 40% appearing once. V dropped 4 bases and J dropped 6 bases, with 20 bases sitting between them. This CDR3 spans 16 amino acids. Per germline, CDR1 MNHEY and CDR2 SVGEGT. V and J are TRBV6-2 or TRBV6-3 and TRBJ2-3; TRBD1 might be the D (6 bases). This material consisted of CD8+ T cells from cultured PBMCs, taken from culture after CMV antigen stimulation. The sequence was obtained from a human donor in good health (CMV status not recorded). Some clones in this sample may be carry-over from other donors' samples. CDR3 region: CASSSTTGPHMDTQYF. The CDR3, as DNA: TGTGCCAGCAGTTCCACGACAGGACCGCACATGGATACGCAGTATTTT.